The entry that follows covers one T cell receptor (beta chain) sequence. This record comes from a study of blood T cell repertoires in COVID-19. For the study at large: Some COVID-19 samples were acute and others convalescent; all came from the United States, Italy and Spain. T cells, B-cell-depleted T cells, or PBMCs provided the cDNA or gDNA that served as material.

As originally analysed: Using reference gene primer amplification, nucleated cell counts were estimated. Here immunoSEQ multiplex PCR was the method, and the copy in TCRdb shows in-frame clones only, minus some. The V and J calls and clone size were taken over from that table, and D and trimming were inferred from the DNA. Among roughly 80,000 clones, 75% to 90% were seen once, and the ten largest hold around a quarter. The germline V gene encodes CDR1 SQVTM and CDR2 ANQGSEA. J lost 0 bases, V lost 2 bases, and 6 bases had no gene match. The CDR3 is 15 residues long. This chain uses TRBV29-1 with TRBJ2-7; 8 bases are shared with TRBD1. Sequenced: peripheral blood. This sequence originates from a human donor in a cohort sampled during active COVID-19. As DNA, the CDR3 is TGCAGCGTTGAATCGCAGGGGGCATCCTCCTACGAGCAGTACTTC. Translation: CSVESQGASSYEQYF.